A selection of T cell receptor beta chains follows, all from one sample in a study of control samples from healthy donors and cancer patients. Sequencing used immunoSEQ multiplex PCR; TCRdb keeps in-frame clones, though not all of them. The sample has about 130,000 clones; less than 95% are singletons. Input material: blood. The receptors here all came from a man aged 30 to 39 in good health. Each CDR3 is given with its conserved first and last residue. The D gene is left open where the match is weak. A row's size may be missing; if present it is once, few, many or a size class.

clone_size d_call j_call v_call cdr3_aa cdr3_nt
- - TRBJ2-7 TRBV5-6 CASSTDGEVSYEQYF TGTGCCAGCAGCACGGACGGGGAGGTTTCCTACGAGCAGTACTTC
once - TRBJ1-5 TRBV30 CAWSVPELLNQPQHF TGTGCCTGGAGTGTACCGGAGTTACTCAATCAGCCCCAGCATTTT
- - TRBJ2-5 TRBV11-3 CASSLSPGGAETQYF TGTGCCAGCAGCTTATCCCCTGGGGGCGCAGAGACCCAGTACTTC
- - TRBJ1-1 TRBV15 CATSRGGNSMNTEAFF TGTGCCACCAGCAGAGGTGGAAACTCCATGAACACTGAAGCTTTCTTT
- TRBD2 TRBJ2-5 TRBV27 CASSLRSGAPETQYF TGTGCCAGCAGTTTACGAAGCGGGGCCCCAGAGACCCAGTACTTC
- - TRBJ1-1 TRBV7-9 CASSFTNTEAFF TGTGCCAGCAGCTTCACCAACACTGAAGCTTTCTTT
- - TRBJ2-4 TRBV4-1 CASSPLGSQGAKNIQYF TGCGCCAGCAGCCCCCTGGGGAGTCAGGGGGCCAAAAACATTCAGTACTTC
- - TRBJ2-1 TRBV6-6 CASSYPQTEQFF TGTGCCAGCAGTTACCCACAGACTGAGCAGTTCTTC
- - TRBJ2-2 TRBV7-2 CASSLVVGNTGELFF TGTGCCAGCAGCTTAGTAGTCGGGAACACCGGGGAGCTGTTTTTT
- - TRBJ1-5 TRBV4-3 CASSPSPGQPQHF TGCGCCAGCAGCCCCTCGCCGGGACAGCCCCAGCATTTT
- - TRBJ1-4 TRBV5-1 CASSTNREREKLFF TGCGCCAGCAGCACAAACAGGGAACGCGAAAAACTGTTTTTT
few - TRBJ2-7 TRBV7-9 CASSLAGDSYEQYF TGTGCCAGCAGCTTGGCAGGGGACTCCTACGAGCAGTACTTC
- - TRBJ2-1 TRBV18 CASSPVTLARYNEQFF TGTGCCAGCTCCCCTGTTACCCTAGCCCGCTACAATGAGCAGTTCTTC
- - TRBJ2-3 TRBV13 CASSPFGSGTDTQYF TGTGCCAGCAGCCCGTTCGGGTCGGGCACAGATACGCAGTATTTT
- - TRBJ2-2 TRBV4-2 CASSQDSGGETGELFF TGTGCCAGCAGCCAAGATAGTGGAGGGGAGACCGGGGAGCTGTTTTTT
- - TRBJ2-1 TRBV30 CAWSVLGRGYNEQFF TGTGCCTGGAGTGTACTTGGGCGGGGTTACAATGAGCAGTTCTTC
- - TRBJ2-1 TRBV5-3 CARRLGGAPNEQFF TGTGCCAGACGGCTCGGGGGTGCCCCCAATGAGCAGTTCTTC
- - TRBJ2-7 TRBV27 CASRYSGSRYEQYF TGTGCCAGCCGATATTCAGGGTCGCGGTACGAGCAGTACTTC
- - TRBJ2-7 TRBV27 CASSFSPDYEQYF TGTGCCAGCAGTTTCAGTCCAGACTACGAGCAGTACTTC
few TRBD1 TRBJ1-2 TRBV11-2 CASSSNRGSYGYTF TGTGCCAGCAGCTCAAACAGGGGCTCCTATGGCTACACCTTC
- TRBD1 TRBJ1-1 TRBV10-1 CASTNRGLNTEAFF TGCGCCAGCACCAACAGGGGCCTGAACACTGAAGCTTTCTTT
- - TRBJ1-1 TRBV18 CASFYGGLTEAFF TGTGCCAGCTTTTACGGGGGGCTAACTGAAGCTTTCTTT
- - TRBJ1-3 TRBV20-1 CSARGSGNTIYF TGCAGTGCTCGTGGCTCTGGAAACACCATATATTTT
- TRBD2 TRBJ2-2 TRBV18 CASSPSLAGPTGELFF TGTGCCAGCTCACCATCCCTAGCGGGACCGACCGGGGAGCTGTTTTTT
- - TRBJ2-7 TRBV11-1 CASSFGGYEQYF TGTGCCAGCAGCTTTGGGGGGTACGAGCAGTACTTC
few - TRBJ1-2 TRBV4-3 CASSQESVRDFRGYTF TGCGCCAGCAGCCAAGAAAGTGTCAGGGACTTCCGTGGCTACACCTTC
- - TRBJ1-5 TRBV7-2 CASSLVDHAYRSNQPQHF TGTGCCAGCAGCTTAGTTGACCACGCTTATAGGAGCAATCAGCCCCAGCATTTT
- TRBD2 TRBJ2-3 TRBV4-1 CASSRDGAGGDTQYF TGCGCCAGCAGCCGCGACGGGGCGGGGGGTGATACGCAGTATTTT
- - TRBJ1-1 TRBV7-6 CASSSFSRDTEAFF TGTGCCAGCAGCTCTTTTTCGCGGGACACTGAAGCTTTCTTT
- - TRBJ1-1 TRBV27 CASSRTVNTEAFF TGTGCCAGCAGTCGGACAGTTAACACTGAAGCTTTCTTT
- TRBD2 TRBJ2-5 TRBV11-2 CASSAGTSGPRGDQYF TGTGCCAGCAGCGCCGGGACTAGCGGACCGAGGGGGGACCAGTACTTC
- TRBD1 TRBJ2-2 TRBV5-6 CASSIGQGAWYTGELFF TGTGCCAGCAGCATAGGACAGGGGGCGTGGTACACCGGGGAGCTGTTTTTT
- - TRBJ2-5 TRBV9 CASSVSPRAAETQYF TGTGCCAGCAGCGTCTCCCCCAGGGCCGCGGAGACCCAGTACTTC
- TRBD1 TRBJ1-6 TRBV7-8 CASSLVGDSTPLHF TGTGCCAGCAGCCTGGTGGGGGACAGCACACCCCTCCACTTT
- - TRBJ2-5 TRBV11-3 CASSLGVGGEQETQYF TGTGCCAGCAGCTTAGGAGTCGGGGGCGAACAAGAGACCCAGTACTTC